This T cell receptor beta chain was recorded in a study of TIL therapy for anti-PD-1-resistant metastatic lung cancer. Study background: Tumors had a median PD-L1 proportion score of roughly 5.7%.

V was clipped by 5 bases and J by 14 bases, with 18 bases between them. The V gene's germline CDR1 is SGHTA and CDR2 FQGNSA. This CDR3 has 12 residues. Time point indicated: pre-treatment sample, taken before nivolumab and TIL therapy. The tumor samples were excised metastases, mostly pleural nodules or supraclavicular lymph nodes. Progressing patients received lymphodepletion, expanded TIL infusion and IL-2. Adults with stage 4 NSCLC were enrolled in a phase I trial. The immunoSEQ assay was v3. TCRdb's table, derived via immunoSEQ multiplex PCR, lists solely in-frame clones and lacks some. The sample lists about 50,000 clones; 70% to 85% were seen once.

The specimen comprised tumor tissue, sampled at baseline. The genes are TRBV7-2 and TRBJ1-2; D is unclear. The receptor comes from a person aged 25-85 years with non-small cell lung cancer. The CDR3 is CASSQSLLTITF. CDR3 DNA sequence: TGTGCCAGCAGCCAGAGCCTCCTAACGATTACCTTC. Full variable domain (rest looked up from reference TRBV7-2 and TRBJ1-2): GAGVSQSPSNKVTEKGKDVELRCDPISGHTALYWYRQSLGQGLEFLIYFQGNSAPDKSGLPSDRFSAERTGGSVSTLTIQRTQQEDSAVYLCASSQSLLTITFGSGTRLTVV.